This TCR beta chain came from a study of blood T cell repertoires in COVID-19. Across the whole study: PBMCs, B-cell-depleted T cells, or T cells were the source of the cDNA or gDNA that made up the material.

Living in about two dozen US areas, the participants were between 18 and 89 years of age. Participants' reported clinical history set cohort assignment. How the authors handled the data: Reference gene primers were amplified, and this amplification served to estimate nucleated cell counts. The assay was immunoSEQ multiplex PCR, and TCRdb's table has in-frame clones only and misses some. V and J calls and clone size come straight from that table; D and trimming were deduced from the DNA. The sample lists 150,000 to 200,000 clones, around 84% occurring once. The sequence was collected from a woman in her fifties or sixties who had recovered from COVID-19. Material for sequencing was PBMCs or T cells enriched from blood (not recorded which).

The CDR3 nucleotides are TGTGCCAGCAGCAGACAGGTTTTTCTGAACACTGAAGCTTTCTTT. Encoded protein: CASSRQVFLNTEAFF. This chain connects TRBV28 to TRBJ1-1; possibly TRBD1 for D (6 bases). Trimming left V 6 bases short and J 0 bases short, with 14 bases between. Germline CDR1 reads MDHEN; CDR2 reads SYDVKM. The CDR3 is 15 amino acids.